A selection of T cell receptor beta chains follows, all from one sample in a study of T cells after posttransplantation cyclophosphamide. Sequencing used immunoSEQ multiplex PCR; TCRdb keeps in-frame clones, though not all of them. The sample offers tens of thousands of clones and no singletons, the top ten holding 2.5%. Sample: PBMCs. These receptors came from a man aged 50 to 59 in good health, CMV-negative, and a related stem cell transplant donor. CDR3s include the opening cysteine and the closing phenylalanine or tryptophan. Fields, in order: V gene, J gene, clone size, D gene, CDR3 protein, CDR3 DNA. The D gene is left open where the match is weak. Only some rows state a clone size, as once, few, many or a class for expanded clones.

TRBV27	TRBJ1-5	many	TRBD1	CASSPLAIDRVHQPQHF	TGTGCCAGCAGTCCCCTGGCAATCGACAGGGTCCATCAGCCCCAGCATTTT
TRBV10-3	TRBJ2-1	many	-	CAITPGTGTNEQFF	TGTGCCATCACCCCCGGGACTGGGACTAATGAGCAGTTCTTC
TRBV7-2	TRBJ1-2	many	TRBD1	CASISPGGQYGYTF	TGTGCCAGCATCTCCCCCGGGGGACAGTATGGCTACACCTTC
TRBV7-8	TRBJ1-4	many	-	CASSPYRTPNEKLFF	TGTGCCAGCAGCCCGTACAGGACACCTAATGAAAAACTGTTTTTT
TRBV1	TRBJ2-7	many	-	CTSSQEMEAGPSSYEQYF	TGCACCAGCAGCCAAGAAATGGAAGCAGGCCCGAGCTCCTACGAGCAGTACTTC
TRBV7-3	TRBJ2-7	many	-	CASSFNGQEQYF	TGTGCCAGCAGCTTTAACGGACAGGAGCAGTACTTC
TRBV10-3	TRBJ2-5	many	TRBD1	CAISESTAGGVGTQYF	TGTGCCATCAGTGAGTCGACGGCAGGGGGCGTGGGGACCCAGTACTTC
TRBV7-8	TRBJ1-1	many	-	CASTGPGGEAFF	TGTGCCAGCACCGGGCCGGGGGGGGAAGCTTTCTTT
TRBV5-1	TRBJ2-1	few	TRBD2	CASSLLGGDNEQFF	TGCGCCAGCAGCTTACTCGGGGGGGACAATGAGCAGTTCTTC
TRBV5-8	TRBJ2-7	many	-	CASSFYRLF	TGTGCCAGCAGCTTCTACAGGCTCTTC
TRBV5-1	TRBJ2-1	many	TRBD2	CASNNPGLAADEQFF	TGCGCCAGCAACAACCCGGGACTAGCGGCGGATGAGCAGTTCTTC
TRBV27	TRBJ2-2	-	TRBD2	CASSGSGGENTGELFF	TGTGCCAGCAGCGGTAGCGGGGGGGAGAACACCGGGGAGCTGTTTTTT
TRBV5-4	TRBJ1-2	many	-	CASSLGTVDYGYTF	TGTGCCAGCAGCTTGGGGACAGTGGACTATGGCTACACCTTC
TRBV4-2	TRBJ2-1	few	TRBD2	CASSQELAGVSEQFF	TGTGCCAGCAGCCAAGAGCTAGCGGGAGTTTCTGAGCAGTTCTTC
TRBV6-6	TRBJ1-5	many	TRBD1	CASSVQGASNQPQHF	TGTGCCAGCAGTGTACAGGGGGCAAGCAATCAGCCCCAGCATTTT
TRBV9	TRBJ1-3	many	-	CASSPHLQASGNTIYF	TGTGCCAGCAGCCCCCACCTACAGGCGAGCGGAAACACCATATATTTT
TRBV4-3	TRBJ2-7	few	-	CASSPIPESYEQYF	TGCGCCAGCAGCCCGATCCCCGAGTCCTACGAGCAGTACTTC
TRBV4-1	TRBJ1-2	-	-	CASSQDRTRGYGYTF	TGCGCCAGCAGCCAAGATAGGACCCGGGGCTATGGCTACACCTTC
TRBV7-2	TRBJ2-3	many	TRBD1	CASSLGTGRVDTQYF	TGTGCCAGCAGCTTAGGGACAGGCCGGGTAGATACGCAGTATTTT
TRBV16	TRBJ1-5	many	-	CASSQLTLGNQPQHF	TGTGCCAGCAGCCAATTAACTCTCGGCAATCAGCCCCAGCATTTT
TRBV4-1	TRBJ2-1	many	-	CASAHRDRGNEQFF	TGCGCCAGCGCCCACCGCGATCGGGGCAATGAGCAGTTCTTC
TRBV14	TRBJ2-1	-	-	CASQPLAGSYNEQFF	TGTGCCAGCCAGCCCCTGGCGGGATCGTACAATGAGCAGTTCTTC
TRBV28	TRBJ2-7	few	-	CASNTGGSYEQYF	TGTGCCAGTAACACAGGAGGGTCTTACGAGCAGTACTTC
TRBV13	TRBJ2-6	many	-	CASSSTASGANVLTF	TGTGCCAGCAGCTCGACAGCCTCTGGGGCCAACGTCCTGACTTTC
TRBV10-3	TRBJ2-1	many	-	CAISEFRRRGNEQFF	TGTGCCATCAGTGAGTTCCGTCGAAGGGGGAATGAGCAGTTCTTC
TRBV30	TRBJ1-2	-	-	CAWEGGRPRDGHYGYTF	TGTGCCTGGGAAGGGGGTAGGCCCAGGGATGGGCACTATGGCTACACCTTC
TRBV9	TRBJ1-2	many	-	CASSVDPGLGYGYTF	TGTGCCAGCAGCGTAGACCCAGGGTTGGGCTATGGCTACACCTTC
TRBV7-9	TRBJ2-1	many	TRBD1	CASSTRQGAPWDEQFF	TGTGCCAGCAGCACACGACAGGGGGCCCCTTGGGATGAGCAGTTCTTC
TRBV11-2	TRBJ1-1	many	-	CASKRWPGAVVDTEAFF	TGTGCCAGCAAACGTTGGCCAGGGGCGGTTGTTGACACTGAAGCTTTCTTT
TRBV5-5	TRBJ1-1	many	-	CASSSRLAATTESRAEAFF	TGTGCCAGCAGCTCTAGACTAGCTGCTACTACTGAATCGCGGGCTGAAGCTTTCTTT
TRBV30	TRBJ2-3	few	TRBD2	CARSGEDGTSGRTDTQYF	TGTGCCCGGAGCGGGGAGGACGGGACTAGCGGGAGGACAGATACGCAGTATTTT
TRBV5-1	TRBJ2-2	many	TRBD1	CASRSGTGNTGELFF	TGCGCCAGCAGGTCCGGGACAGGTAACACCGGGGAGCTGTTTTTT
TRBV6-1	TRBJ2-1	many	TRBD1	CASRGTDSYNEQFF	TGTGCCAGCAGGGGGACAGACTCATACAATGAGCAGTTCTTC
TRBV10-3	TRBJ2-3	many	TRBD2	CAIRKGLAGGQLDTDTQYF	TGTGCCATCAGGAAGGGACTAGCGGGGGGTCAATTGGACACAGATACGCAGTATTTT
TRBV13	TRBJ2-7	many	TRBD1	CASSPRAGGYEQYF	TGTGCCAGCAGTCCCCGGGCAGGGGGCTACGAGCAGTACTTC
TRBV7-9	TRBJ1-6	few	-	CASRGSSYNSPPHF	TGTGCCAGCAGGGGTAGCTCCTATAATTCACCCCCCCACTTT
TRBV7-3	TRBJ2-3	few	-	CASSLGRVGTDTQYF	TGTGCCAGCAGCTTAGGCAGGGTGGGCACAGATACGCAGTATTTT
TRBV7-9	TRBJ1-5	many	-	CASSLLSNQPQHF	TGTGCCAGCAGCTTACTTAGCAATCAGCCCCAGCATTTT
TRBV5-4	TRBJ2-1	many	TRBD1	CASSKQGVRYNEQFF	TGTGCCAGCAGCAAACAGGGGGTTCGATACAATGAGCAGTTCTTC
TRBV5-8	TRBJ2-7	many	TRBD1	CASSAMLTGTGGYEQYF	TGTGCCAGCAGCGCGATGCTGACCGGGACAGGGGGCTACGAGCAGTACTTC
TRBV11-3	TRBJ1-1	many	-	CASSDRNTEAFF	TGTGCCAGCAGTGACAGGAACACTGAAGCTTTCTTT
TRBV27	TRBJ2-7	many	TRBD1	CASSPSWTGARTYEQYF	TGTGCCAGCAGTCCTTCCTGGACAGGGGCGAGAACCTACGAGCAGTACTTC